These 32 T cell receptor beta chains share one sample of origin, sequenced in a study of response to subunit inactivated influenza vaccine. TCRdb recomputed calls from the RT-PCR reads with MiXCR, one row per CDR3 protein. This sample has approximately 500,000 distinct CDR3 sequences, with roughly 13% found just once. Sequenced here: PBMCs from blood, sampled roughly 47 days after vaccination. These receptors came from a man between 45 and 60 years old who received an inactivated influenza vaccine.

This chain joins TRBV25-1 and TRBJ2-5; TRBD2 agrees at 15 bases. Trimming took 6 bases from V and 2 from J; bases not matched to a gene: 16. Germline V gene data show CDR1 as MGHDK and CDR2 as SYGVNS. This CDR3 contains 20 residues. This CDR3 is CASSRTGGTSGRTVQETQYF. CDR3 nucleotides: TGTGCCAGCAGCCGTACGGGGGGGACTAGCGGGAGGACTGTACAAGAGACCCAGTACTTC.

CDR3 sequence reads: CASSFLGVEETQYF. CDR3 nucleotides: TGTGCCAGCAGTTTTTTGGGGGTCGAAGAGACCCAGTACTTC. This chain uses TRBV27 with TRBJ2-5; D tentatively fits TRBD1 or TRBD2 (5 bases each). Per germline, CDR1 MNHEY and CDR2 SMNVEV (reference sequence). Trimming shortened V by 3 bases and J by 3 bases, and 11 bases separated the two germline ends. The length of the CDR3 is 14 residues.

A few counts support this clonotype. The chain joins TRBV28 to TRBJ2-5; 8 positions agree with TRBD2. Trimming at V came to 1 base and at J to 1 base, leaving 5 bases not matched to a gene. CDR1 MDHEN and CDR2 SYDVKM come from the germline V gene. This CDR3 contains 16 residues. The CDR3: CASSLSLAGPQETQYF. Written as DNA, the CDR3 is TGTGCCAGCAGTTTATCCCTAGCGGGTCCCCAAGAGACCCAGTACTTC. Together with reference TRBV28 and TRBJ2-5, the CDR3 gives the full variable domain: DVKVTQSSRYLVKRTGEKVFLECVQDMDHENMFWYRQDPGLGLRLIYFSYDVKMKEKGDIPEGYSVSREKKERFSLILESASTNQTSMYLCASSLSLAGPQETQYFGPGTRLLVL.

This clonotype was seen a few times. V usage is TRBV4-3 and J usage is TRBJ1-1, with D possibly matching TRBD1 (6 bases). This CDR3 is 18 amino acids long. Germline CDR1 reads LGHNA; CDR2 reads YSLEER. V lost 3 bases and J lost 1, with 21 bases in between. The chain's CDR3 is CASSQGWGAALRNTEAFF. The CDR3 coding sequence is TGCGCCAGCAGCCAGGGTTGGGGGGCTGCGTTGAGGAACACTGAAGCTTTCTTT.

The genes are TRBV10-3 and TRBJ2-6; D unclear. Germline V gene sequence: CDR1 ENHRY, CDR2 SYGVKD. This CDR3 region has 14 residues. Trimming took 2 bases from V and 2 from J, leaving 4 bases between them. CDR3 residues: CAISEGAGANVLTF. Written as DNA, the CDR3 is TGTGCCATCAGTGAGGGGGCTGGGGCCAACGTCCTGACTTTC.

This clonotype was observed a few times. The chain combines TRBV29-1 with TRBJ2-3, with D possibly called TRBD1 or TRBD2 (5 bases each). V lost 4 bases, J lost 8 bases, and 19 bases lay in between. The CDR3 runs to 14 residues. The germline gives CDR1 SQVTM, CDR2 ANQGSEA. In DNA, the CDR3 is TGCAGCGTTGCAATGGGGCTAGCTGAGGGTACGCAGTATTTT. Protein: CSVAMGLAEGTQYF.

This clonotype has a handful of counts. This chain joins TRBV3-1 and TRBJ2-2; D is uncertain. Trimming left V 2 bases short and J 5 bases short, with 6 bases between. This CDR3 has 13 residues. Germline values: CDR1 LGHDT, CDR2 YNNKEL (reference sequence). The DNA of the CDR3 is TGTGCCAGCAGCCAACTTGGAACCGGGGAGCTGTTTTTT. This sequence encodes CASSQLGTGELFF.

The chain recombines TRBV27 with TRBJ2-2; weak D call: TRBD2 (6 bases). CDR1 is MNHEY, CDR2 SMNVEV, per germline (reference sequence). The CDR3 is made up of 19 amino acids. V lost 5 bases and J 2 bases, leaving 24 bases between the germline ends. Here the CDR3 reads CASSPYTQYRGRNTGELFF. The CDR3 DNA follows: TGTGCCAGCAGTCCCTATACCCAGTATCGGGGGAGAAACACCGGGGAGCTGTTTTTT.

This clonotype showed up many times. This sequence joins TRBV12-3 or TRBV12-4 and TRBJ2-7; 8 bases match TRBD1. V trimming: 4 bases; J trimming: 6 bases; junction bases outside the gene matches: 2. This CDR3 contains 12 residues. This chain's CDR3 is CASSSTGGEQYF. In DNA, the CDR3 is TGTGCCAGCAGTTCTACAGGGGGCGAGCAGTACTTC.

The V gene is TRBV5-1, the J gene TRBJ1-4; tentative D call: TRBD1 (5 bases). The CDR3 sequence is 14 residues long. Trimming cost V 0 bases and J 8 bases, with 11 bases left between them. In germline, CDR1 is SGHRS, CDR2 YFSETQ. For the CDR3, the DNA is TGCGCCAGCAGCTTGGCGGGCAGGGAAGAAAAACTGTTTTTT. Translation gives CASSLAGREEKLFF.

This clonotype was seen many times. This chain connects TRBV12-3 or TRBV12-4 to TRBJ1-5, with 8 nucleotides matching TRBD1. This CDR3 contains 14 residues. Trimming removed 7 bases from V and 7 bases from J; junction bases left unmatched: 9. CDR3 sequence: CASTLGTGGQPQHF. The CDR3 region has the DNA TGTGCCAGCACCCTGGGGACAGGTGGCCAGCCCCAGCATTTT.

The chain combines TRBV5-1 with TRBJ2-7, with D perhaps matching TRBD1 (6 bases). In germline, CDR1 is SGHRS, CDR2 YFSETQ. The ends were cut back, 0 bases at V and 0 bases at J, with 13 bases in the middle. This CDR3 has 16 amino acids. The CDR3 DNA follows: TGCGCCAGCAGCTTGGGGCAGGGGATGAGCTCCTACGAGCAGTACTTC. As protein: CASSLGQGMSSYEQYF.

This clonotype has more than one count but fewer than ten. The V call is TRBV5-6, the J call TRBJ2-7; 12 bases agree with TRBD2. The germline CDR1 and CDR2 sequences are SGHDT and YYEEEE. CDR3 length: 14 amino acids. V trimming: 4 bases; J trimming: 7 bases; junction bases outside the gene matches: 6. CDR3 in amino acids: CASSRTSGAREQYF. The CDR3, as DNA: TGTGCCAGCAGCCGGACTAGCGGGGCTAGAGAGCAGTACTTC. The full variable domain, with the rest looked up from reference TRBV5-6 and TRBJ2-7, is DAGVTQSPTHLIKTRGQQVTLRCSPKSGHDTVSWYQQALGQGPQFIFQYYEEEERQRGNFPDRFSGHQFPNYSSELNVNALLLGDSALYLCASSRTSGAREQYFGPGTRLTVT.

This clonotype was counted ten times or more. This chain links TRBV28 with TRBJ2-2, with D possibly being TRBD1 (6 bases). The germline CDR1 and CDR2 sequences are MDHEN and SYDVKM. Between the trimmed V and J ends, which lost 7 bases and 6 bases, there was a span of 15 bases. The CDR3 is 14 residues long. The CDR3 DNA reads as TGTGCCAGCACTTTTTACAGGGTTGCCGGGGAGCTGTTTTTT. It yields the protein CASTFYRVAGELFF.

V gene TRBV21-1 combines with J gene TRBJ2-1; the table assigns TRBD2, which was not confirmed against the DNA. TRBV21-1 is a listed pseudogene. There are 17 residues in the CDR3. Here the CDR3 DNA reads TGTGCCAGCAGCAATTACAACGGACTAGTAATCAACAATGAGCAGTTCTTC. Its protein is CASSNYNGLVINNEQFF.

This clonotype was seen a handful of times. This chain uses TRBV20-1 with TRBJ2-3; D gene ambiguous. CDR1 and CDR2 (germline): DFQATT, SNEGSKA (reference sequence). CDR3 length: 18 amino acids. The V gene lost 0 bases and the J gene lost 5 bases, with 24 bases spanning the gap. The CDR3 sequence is CSARDQGVHPALGDTQYF. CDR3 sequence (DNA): TGCAGTGCTAGAGATCAAGGCGTCCACCCTGCCTTGGGAGATACGCAGTATTTT.

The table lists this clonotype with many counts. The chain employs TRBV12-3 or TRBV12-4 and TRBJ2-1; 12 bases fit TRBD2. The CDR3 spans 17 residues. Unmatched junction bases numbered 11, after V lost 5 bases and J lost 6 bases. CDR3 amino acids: CASSLVLLAGGSNEQFF. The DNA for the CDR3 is TGTGCCAGCAGTCTTGTACTACTAGCGGGGGGTAGCAATGAGCAGTTCTTC.

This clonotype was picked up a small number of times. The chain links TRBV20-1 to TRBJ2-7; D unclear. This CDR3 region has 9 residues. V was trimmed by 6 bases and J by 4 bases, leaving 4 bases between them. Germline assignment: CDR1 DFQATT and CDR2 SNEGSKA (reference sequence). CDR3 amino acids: CSANYEQYF. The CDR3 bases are TGCAGTGCCAATTACGAGCAGTACTTC.

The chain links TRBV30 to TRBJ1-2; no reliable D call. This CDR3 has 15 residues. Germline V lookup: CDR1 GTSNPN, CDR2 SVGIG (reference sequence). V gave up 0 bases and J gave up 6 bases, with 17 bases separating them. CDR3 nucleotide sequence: TGTGCCTGGAGTGTCACACATAGGTTCCACAATGGCTACACCTTC. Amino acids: CAWSVTHRFHNGYTF.

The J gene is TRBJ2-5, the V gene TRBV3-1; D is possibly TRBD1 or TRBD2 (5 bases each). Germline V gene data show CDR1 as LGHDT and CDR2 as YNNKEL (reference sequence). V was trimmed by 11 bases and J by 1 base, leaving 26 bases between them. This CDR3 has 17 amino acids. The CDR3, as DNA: TGTGCCTTCTGTTCCTCGAGACCCTTGGGGGTCCAAGAGACCCAGTACTTC. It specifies CAFCSSRPLGVQETQYF.

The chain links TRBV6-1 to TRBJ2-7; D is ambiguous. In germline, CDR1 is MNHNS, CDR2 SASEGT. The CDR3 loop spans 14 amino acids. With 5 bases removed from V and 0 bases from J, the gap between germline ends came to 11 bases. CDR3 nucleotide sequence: TGTGCCAGCAGTCCCCGGACCACCTCCTACGAGCAGTACTTC. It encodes CASSPRTTSYEQYF.

The CDR3 loop reads CASSLWGTSGDLSYNEQFF. In DNA form, the CDR3 reads TGCGCCAGCAGCTTGTGGGGGACTAGCGGGGATCTGTCCTACAATGAGCAGTTCTTC. The chain employs TRBV5-1 and TRBJ2-1; 13 nucleotides align to TRBD2. The CDR3 has 19 residues. Unmatched junction bases numbered 8, after V lost 1 base and J lost 1 base. Germline V gives CDR1 SGHRS, CDR2 YFSETQ.

The chain's CDR3 is CASSFRYGTGISYEQYF. The CDR3, as DNA: TGTGCCAGCAGTTTCCGCTATGGGACAGGGATCTCCTACGAGCAGTACTTC. The chain uses TRBV6-5 and TRBJ2-7, with 9 bases that match TRBD1. The CDR3 spans 17 residues. The trim removed 4 bases at V and 0 bases at J, leaving 10 bases unmatched. Looked up from germline, CDR1 is MNHEY and CDR2 is SVGAGI.

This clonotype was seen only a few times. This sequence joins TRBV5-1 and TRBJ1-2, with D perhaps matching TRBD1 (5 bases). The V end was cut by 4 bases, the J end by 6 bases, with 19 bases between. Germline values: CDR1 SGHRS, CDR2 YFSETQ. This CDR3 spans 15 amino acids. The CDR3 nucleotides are TGCGCCAGCAGCCCGGGGGGGGTCACGGGTGATGGCTACACCTTC. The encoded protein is CASSPGGVTGDGYTF.

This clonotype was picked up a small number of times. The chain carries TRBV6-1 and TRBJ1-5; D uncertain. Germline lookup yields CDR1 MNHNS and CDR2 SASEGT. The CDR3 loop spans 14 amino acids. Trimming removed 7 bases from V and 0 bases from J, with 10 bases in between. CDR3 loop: CASTFQYSNQPQHF. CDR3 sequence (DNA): TGTGCCAGCACCTTTCAATATAGCAATCAGCCCCAGCATTTT.

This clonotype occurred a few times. The CDR3 DNA is TGCAGTGCGACCGGGACCCACACTGAAGCTTTCTTT. The encoded protein is CSATGTHTEAFF. The rearrangement uses TRBV29-1 and TRBJ1-1; a possible D gene is TRBD1 (5 bases). Germline values: CDR1 SQVTM, CDR2 ANQGSEA. The CDR3 totals 12 residues.

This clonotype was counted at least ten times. This CDR3 reads CASSLQGGSYEQYF. CDR3 coding DNA: TGCGCCAGCAGCTTGCAAGGGGGGTCCTACGAGCAGTACTTC. This chain joins TRBV5-1 and TRBJ2-7; the D gene could be TRBD1 or TRBD2 (6 bases each). This CDR3 has 14 amino acids. V lost 1 base, J lost 1 base, and 9 bases lay in between. CDR1 SGHRS and CDR2 YFSETQ come from the germline V gene.

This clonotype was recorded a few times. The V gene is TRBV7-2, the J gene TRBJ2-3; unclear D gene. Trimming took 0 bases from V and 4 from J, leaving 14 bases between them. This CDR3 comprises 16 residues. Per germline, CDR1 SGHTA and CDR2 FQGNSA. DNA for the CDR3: TGTGCCAGCAGCTTAGCTTCGGGTATTCAGGCAGATACGCAGTATTTT. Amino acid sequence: CASSLASGIQADTQYF.

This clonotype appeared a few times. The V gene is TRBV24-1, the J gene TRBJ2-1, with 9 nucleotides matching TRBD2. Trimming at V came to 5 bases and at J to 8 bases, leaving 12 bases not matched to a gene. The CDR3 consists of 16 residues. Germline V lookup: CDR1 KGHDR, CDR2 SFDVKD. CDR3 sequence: CATSVPGAGGIYEQFF. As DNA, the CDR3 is TGTGCCACCAGTGTTCCCGGAGCGGGGGGTATATATGAGCAGTTCTTC.

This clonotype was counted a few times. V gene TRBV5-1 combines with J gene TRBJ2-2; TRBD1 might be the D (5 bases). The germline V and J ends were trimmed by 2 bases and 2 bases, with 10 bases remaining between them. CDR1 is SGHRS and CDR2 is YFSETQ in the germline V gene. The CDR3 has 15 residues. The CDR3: CASSLRQINTGELFF. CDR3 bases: TGCGCCAGCAGCTTACGACAGATTAACACCGGGGAGCTGTTTTTT.

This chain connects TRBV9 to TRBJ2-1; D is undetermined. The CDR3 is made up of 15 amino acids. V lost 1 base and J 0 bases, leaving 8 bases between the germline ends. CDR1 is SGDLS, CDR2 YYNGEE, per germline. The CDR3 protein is CASSVMGSSYNEQFF. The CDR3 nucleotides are TGTGCCAGCAGCGTAATGGGTTCCTCCTACAATGAGCAGTTCTTC.

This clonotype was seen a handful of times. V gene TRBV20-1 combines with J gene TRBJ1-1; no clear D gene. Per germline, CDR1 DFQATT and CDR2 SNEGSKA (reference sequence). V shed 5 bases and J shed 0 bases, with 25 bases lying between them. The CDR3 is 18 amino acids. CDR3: CSAYNPPGRNFMNTEAFF. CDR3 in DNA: TGCAGTGCTTATAACCCCCCCGGACGGAATTTCATGAACACTGAAGCTTTCTTT.